Shown below are 12 T cell receptor beta chains from a single sample sequenced in a study of blood T cell repertoires in COVID-19. Clones were sequenced by immunoSEQ multiplex PCR, and TCRdb holds only the in-frame ones, with some missing. The data contain some 420,000 clones, 85% to 90% of them singletons. Specimen: PBMCs or T cells enriched from blood (not recorded which). These receptors were collected from a man aged 30-40 years who had recovered from COVID-19.

The rearrangement links TRBV6-5 to TRBJ1-2, with no clear D. CDR1 and CDR2 (germline): MNHEY, SVGAGI. There are 15 residues in the CDR3. V was cut by 0 bases and J by 5 bases, with 13 bases left in between. The DNA for the CDR3 is TGTGCCAGCAGTTACTCGAATACCAGAATTTATGGCTACACCTTC. Amino acids: CASSYSNTRIYGYTF.

The rearrangement uses TRBV7-8 and TRBJ2-6, with 8 bases aligning to TRBD1. V shed 4 bases, J shed 2 bases, and the junction held 1 base outside the gene matches. CDR1 SGHVS and CDR2 FQNEAQ come from the germline V gene. The CDR3 is 15 residues long. CDR3 residues: CASSSQGAGANVLTF. The CDR3 region has the DNA TGTGCCAGCAGCTCACAGGGGGCTGGGGCCAACGTCCTGACTTTC.

This chain connects TRBV2 to TRBJ1-1; D unresolved. V lost 5 bases and J lost 4, with 14 bases in between. Looked up from germline, CDR1 is SNHLY and CDR2 is FYNNEI. CDR3 length: 14 amino acids. Here the CDR3 DNA reads TGTGCCAGCAGTTTGCTGGTAACGGGCACTGAAGCTTTCTTT. Translated, it gives CASSLLVTGTEAFF.

The chain has TRBV5-6 and TRBJ2-7; D remains ambiguous. The CDR3 is made up of 14 amino acids. The V gene's germline CDR1 is SGHDT and CDR2 YYEEEE. The germline V and J ends were trimmed by 0 bases and 3 bases, with 10 bases remaining between them. The CDR3 DNA follows: TGTGCCAGCAGCTTGGAAAGGCGAGGCTACGAGCAGTACTTC. As protein: CASSLERRGYEQYF.

J is TRBJ2-1 and V is TRBV28; 9 bases are shared with TRBD2. This CDR3 has 17 amino acids. V shed 1 base and J 4 bases; nucleotides not matched to a gene: 8. CDR1 is MDHEN and CDR2 is SYDVKM in the germline V gene. The CDR3 coding sequence is TGTGCCAGCAGTTTATTGGCGGGAGGGAGTTCTTACAATGAGCAGTTCTTC. Residues: CASSLLAGGSSYNEQFF.

The chain is built from TRBV7-2 and TRBJ2-7; 7 bases match TRBD1. V was clipped by 5 bases and J by 6 bases; unmatched bases: 13. This CDR3 has 15 amino acids. Germline CDR1 and CDR2: SGHTA and FQGNSA. CDR3 sequence reads: CASSARGRVYSEQYF. CDR3 DNA: TGTGCCAGCAGCGCTAGGGGGCGAGTATATTCCGAGCAGTACTTC. The full variable domain, completed using reference TRBV7-2 and TRBJ2-7, is GAGVSQSPSNKVTEKGKDVELRCDPISGHTALYWYRQSLGQGLEFLIYFQGNSAPDKSGLPSDRFSAERTGGSVSTLTIQRTQQEDSAVYLCASSARGRVYSEQYFGPGTRLTVT.

V and J are TRBV11-2 and TRBJ2-7; 11 bases match TRBD1. The CDR3 contains 15 residues. CDR1 SGHAT and CDR2 FQNNGV come from the germline V gene. V gave up 8 bases and J gave up 4 bases; unmatched junction bases: 10. This CDR3 is CASGHPGQGVYEQYF. The CDR3, as DNA: TGTGCCAGCGGACACCCGGGACAGGGGGTATACGAGCAGTACTTC. Combining the CDR3 with reference TRBV11-2 and TRBJ2-7 gives the whole variable domain EAGVAQSPRYKIIEKRQSVAFWCNPISGHATLYWYQQILGQGPKLLIQFQNNGVVDDSQLPKDRFSAERLKGVDSTLKIQPAKLEDSAVYLCASGHPGQGVYEQYFGPGTRLTVT.

This chain links TRBV4-1 with TRBJ2-7; TRBD2 matches 8 bases. V shed 0 bases, J shed 3 bases, and the junction held 10 bases outside the gene matches. This CDR3 is built from 17 residues. CDR1 is MGHRA, CDR2 YSYEKL, per germline. CDR3 amino acids: CASSQDHRAGVYYEQYF. Here the CDR3 DNA reads TGCGCCAGCAGCCAAGATCATAGAGCGGGAGTCTACTACGAGCAGTACTTC.

This clone was picked up one time. The rearrangement joins TRBV7-8 to TRBJ1-5, with D possibly being TRBD1 (6 bases). Trimming left V 6 bases short and J 7 bases short, with 25 bases between. This CDR3 has 17 amino acids. The germline V gene has CDR1 SGHVS and CDR2 FQNEAQ. CDR3 bases: TGTGCCAGCAGTCTGAGAGCGGGACATTCCCGGGGACAGCCCCAGCATTTT. This gives the protein CASSLRAGHSRGQPQHF.

The chain couples TRBV11-2 to TRBJ2-1, with 8 bases fitting TRBD2. Germline values: CDR1 SGHAT, CDR2 FQNNGV. V gave up 2 bases and J gave up 3 bases; unmatched junction bases: 3. The CDR3 length is 15 residues. The CDR3 loop is CASSLSLAGYNEQFF. CDR3 nucleotide sequence: TGTGCCAGCAGCTTATCCCTAGCGGGCTACAATGAGCAGTTCTTC. Looking up the rest from reference TRBV11-2 and TRBJ2-1 gives the full variable domain: EAGVAQSPRYKIIEKRQSVAFWCNPISGHATLYWYQQILGQGPKLLIQFQNNGVVDDSQLPKDRFSAERLKGVDSTLKIQPAKLEDSAVYLCASSLSLAGYNEQFFGPGTRLTVL.

V usage is TRBV28 and J usage is TRBJ1-1; 8 nucleotides agree with TRBD1. CDR3 length: 15 amino acids. V shed 6 bases, J shed 1 base, and the junction held 7 bases outside the gene matches. In germline, CDR1 is MDHEN, CDR2 SYDVKM. The CDR3 loop reads CASSTTGAANTEAFF. CDR3 nucleotides: TGTGCCAGCAGCACGACAGGGGCGGCGAACACTGAAGCTTTCTTT.

V usage is TRBV7-6 and J usage is TRBJ2-1, with 7 positions matching TRBD2. Germline assignment: CDR1 SGHVS and CDR2 FNYEAQ. This CDR3 is built from 13 residues. Germline trimming cut 0 bases from V and 9 bases from J; bases unmatched to any gene: 2. CDR3 in amino acids: CASSLAQRGEQFF. CDR3 nucleotide sequence: TGTGCCAGCAGCTTAGCGCAGCGGGGTGAGCAGTTCTTC.